This section outlines one T cell receptor beta chain sequence together with its context. Each sample yielded at least 6 million isolated PBMCs. Primed by a sample-barcoded 5' primer and a J-beta primer mix, a second PCR proceeded for roughly 7 to 12 cycles. TCRdb redid the calling of the 5' RACE reads with MiXCR, one entry per CDR3 protein. The table has more than 900,000 distinct CDR3 sequences, almost 25% seen once; the top ten hold 0.65% to 0.95%. This record comes from a study of blood T cells in healthy people across ages. V lost 4 bases and J 5 bases, leaving 11 bases between the germline ends. Germline CDR1 DFQATT, CDR2 SNEGSKA (reference sequence). The CDR3 is made up of 12 amino acids. The data were also submitted as part of a second study, on T cells of mothers and their children. That source reports: Each mother gave over 8.5 million TCR beta CDR3 reads; each child, about 3 million.

V usage is TRBV20-1 and J usage is TRBJ1-1; D not resolved. Input material: blood. The receptor comes from a girl aged 2-10 years in good health. The CDR3 region is CSATTGGTEAFF. CDR3 DNA sequence: TGCAGTGCTACTACCGGAGGAACTGAAGCTTTCTTT.